One sample yielded the 5 T cell receptor beta chains listed below, sequenced in a study of identical twins. Using its own MiXCR run on the 5' RACE reads, TCRdb lists one record per CDR3 protein. The sample has roughly 250,000 distinct CDR3 sequences, over 11% seen once. Sample: memory (CD45RO+) T cells sorted from blood. These receptors all stem from a woman under 30 in good health.

The rearrangement links TRBV7-9 to TRBJ2-7; D is possibly TRBD1 or TRBD2 (5 bases each). Per germline, CDR1 SEHNR and CDR2 FQNEAQ (reference sequence). CDR3 length: 15 amino acids. V was shortened by 5 bases and J by 5 bases, with 19 bases between the two germline ends. CDR3 loop: CASSHGDGSFDEQYF. CDR3 nucleotide sequence: TGTGCCAGCAGCCACGGGGACGGTTCTTTCGACGAGCAGTACTTC.

V usage is TRBV19 and J usage is TRBJ2-1, with 7 positions matching TRBD2. CDR3 length: 14 amino acids. Germline-derived CDR1 and CDR2 are LNHDA and SQIVND (reference sequence). With 1 base clipped from V and 6 bases from J, the junction kept 3 bases outside the gene matches. CDR3 DNA: TGTGCCAGTAGTATAGGGGGGAGGGCCAATGAGCAGTTCTTC. This encodes CASSIGGRANEQFF.

The V and J genes are TRBV5-5 and TRBJ2-1, with 9 bases identical to TRBD2. The length of the CDR3 is 14 residues. J lost 7 bases, V lost 3 bases, and 5 bases had no gene match. Germline V gives CDR1 SGHKS, CDR2 YYEKEE (reference sequence). DNA for the CDR3: TGTGCCAGCAGCTGGAGCGGGGGGTTGAATGAGCAGTTCTTC. This gives the protein CASSWSGGLNEQFF.

V gene TRBV21-1 combines with J gene TRBJ2-3; the D call of TRBD2 is as the table states it, not checked on the DNA. TRBV21-1 is listed as a pseudogene. The CDR3 covers 14 residues. This CDR3 is CASSKGRLGDTQYF. Here the CDR3 DNA reads TGTGCCAGCAGCAAAGGGAGGTTGGGAGATACGCAGTATTTT.

This clonotype was detected only a few times. The CDR3 loop reads CASSVPGTRETQYF. The CDR3 DNA follows: TGTGCCAGCAGCGTACCCGGGACTAGAGAGACCCAGTACTTC. V is TRBV7-2 and J is TRBJ2-5, with 8 bases fitting TRBD2. The CDR3 has 14 amino acids. V dropped 5 bases and J dropped 4; count of bases not matched to a gene: 6. Germline CDR1 SGHTA, CDR2 FQGNSA. The whole variable domain, remainder taken from reference TRBV7-2 and TRBJ2-5, is GAGVSQSPSNKVTEKGKDVELRCDPISGHTALYWYRQSLGQGLEFLIYFQGNSAPDKSGLPSDRFSAERTGGSVSTLTIQRTQQEDSAVYLCASSVPGTRETQYFGPGTRLLVL.